This T cell receptor (beta chain) appears in the sequencing data of a study of T cell repertoires in cytomegalovirus infection. At the level of the study: It can be stated that public TCR beta signatures indicated CMV infection as well as a matching HLA type.

Broader study findings: Cumulated frequencies of public TCR beta families served to identify carriers of CMV plus the relevant HLA. The ex vivo response was dominated by HLA-C-restricted CMV-specific TCR beta clonotypes.

Each CDR3 protein is one row after TCRdb ran MiXCR on the reads. This table holds 630,000 or so distinct CDR3 sequences, approximately 24% found once. From germline, CDR1 is SGHVS and CDR2 FNYEAQ. CDR3 length equals 16 residues. V lost 1 base to trimming and J lost 3 bases, with 15 bases between them. This clonotype was counted at least ten times. Its specificity is not known. The V gene is TRBV7-6, the J gene TRBJ1-2, with no clear D. The sample taken for sequencing was CD8+ T cells from PBMCs. The receptor's source is a human donor in good health (CMV status not recorded). Some clones in this sample may be carry-over from other donors' samples. For the CDR3, the DNA is TGTGCCAGCAGCTTAGAGGTTTCAGTCCCCGACTATGGCTACACCTTC. Protein sequence: CASSLEVSVPDYGYTF.